This T cell receptor (beta chain) derives from a study of human T cells and chemical hapten exposure. Overall study context: Weekly diphenylcyclopropenone doses were given to patients' scalps across the roughly 25-week study.

Library preparation tagged each individual cDNA molecule with a unique molecular identifier. TCRdb processed the RACE reads anew with MiXCR; each CDR3 protein has one entry. Of tens of thousands of distinct CDR3 sequences listed, approximately 14% are singletons. Notes on the study in general: Unchanged with DPC sensitization were TCRs above 1 in 1000 frequency.

This clonotype turned up a few times. No antigen is known for it. The CDR3 totals 13 residues. V was shortened by 7 bases and J by 6 bases, with 15 bases between the two germline ends. The germline V gene encodes CDR1 MDHEN and CDR2 SYDVKM. The time point was: pre-sensitization, week 0. Treatment reported: therapeutic diphenylcyclopropenone sensitization with weekly scalp DPC. The source material was whole blood, sampled in connection with sensitization to the hapten diphenylcyclopropenone (DPC). The sequence was obtained from a woman aged 45-60 years with alopecia areata. Some clones in this sample may be carry-over from other donors' samples. This sequence joins TRBV28 and TRBJ1-1; D unresolved. The CDR3 loop is CASKEGAASEAFF. The CDR3 coding sequence is TGTGCCAGCAAAGAGGGCGCGGCCTCTGAAGCTTTCTTT.